Following are 17 T cell receptor beta chains from one sample sequenced in a study of blood T cell repertoires in COVID-19. Data came from immunoSEQ multiplex PCR; TCRdb stores just in-frame clones and leaves some out. Among 60,000 to 90,000 clones listed, roughly 85% were seen once. Sequenced sample: peripheral blood. Receptor source: a man aged 55-75 years with COVID-19, enrolled during active disease.

The V gene is TRBV5-1, the J gene TRBJ2-7; TRBD2 aligns across 9 bases. The CDR3 has 16 amino acids. Germline V lookup: CDR1 SGHRS, CDR2 YFSETQ. The J segment lost 5 bases and the V segment lost 4 bases, leaving 13 bases of the junction unmatched. DNA of the CDR3: TGCGCCAGCAGCCCCGGGACTAGCTCGGTTATCGACGAGCAGTACTTC. It specifies CASSPGTSSVIDEQYF.

The rearrangement uses TRBV7-4 and TRBJ2-3; 7 nucleotides line up with TRBD2. The length of the CDR3 is 16 residues. Per germline, CDR1 SGHVT and CDR2 SQSDAQ. Losses at the gene ends were 2 bases for V and 2 bases for J; bases not matched to a gene: 7. Here the CDR3 DNA reads TGTGCCAGCAGCTTATGGGGGAGGGCCCCCACAGATACGCAGTATTTT. It yields the protein CASSLWGRAPTDTQYF.

V is TRBV11-3 and J is TRBJ1-5, with a possible D match to TRBD1 (6 bases). V shed 10 bases and J shed 2 bases, with 18 bases lying between them. Germline V gene lookup returns CDR1 SGHNT and CDR2 YENEEA. The length of the CDR3 is 15 residues. The chain's CDR3 is CATLRQGRGNQPQHF. CDR3 bases: TGTGCCACCCTCAGGCAGGGGCGCGGCAATCAGCCCCAGCATTTT. The full variable domain, completed using reference TRBV11-3 and TRBJ1-5, is EAGVVQSPRYKIIEKKQPVAFWCNPISGHNTLYWYLQNLGQGPELLIRYENEEAVDDSQLPKDRFSAERLKGVDSTLKIQPAELGDSAVYLCATLRQGRGNQPQHFGDGTRLSIL.

The table lists this clone with a few counts. The rearrangement links TRBV2 to TRBJ2-7; 8 bases map to TRBD1. The CDR3 is made up of 14 amino acids. CDR1 and CDR2 from the germline V gene are SNHLY and FYNNEI. After removal of 5 bases from V and 2 bases from J, the junction contained 5 bases not matched to a gene. The CDR3 region has the DNA TGTGCCAGCAGTCAGACAGGGGCGCCCTACGAGCAGTACTTC. Its protein product is CASSQTGAPYEQYF.

The chain recombines TRBV5-4 with TRBJ1-3; D perhaps matches TRBD1 (6 bases). V was shortened by 4 bases and J by 0 bases, with 14 bases between the two germline ends. The germline gives CDR1 SGHNT, CDR2 YYREEE (reference sequence). This CDR3 spans 16 amino acids. CDR3 sequence (DNA): TGTGCCAGCAGCCGGGGGGCAGCCCTCTCTGGAAACACCATATATTTT. This sequence encodes CASSRGAALSGNTIYF.

This clone came up a few times. The J gene is TRBJ2-1, the V gene TRBV9, with 11 bases aligning to TRBD2. This CDR3 is 16 amino acids long. Germline CDR1 is SGDLS and CDR2 is YYNGEE. V lost 4 bases to trimming and J lost 5 bases; unmatched junction nucleotides: 8. The CDR3 sequence is CASSLRASGGNNEQFF. The CDR3 DNA reads TGTGCCAGCAGCCTAAGAGCTAGCGGGGGGAACAATGAGCAGTTCTTC. Looking up the rest from reference TRBV9 and TRBJ2-1 gives the full variable domain: DSGVTQTPKHLITATGQRVTLRCSPRSGDLSVYWYQQSLDQGLQFLIQYYNGEERAKGNILERFSAQQFPDLHSELNLSSLELGDSALYFCASSLRASGGNNEQFFGPGTRLTVL.

The chain is built from TRBV7-9 and TRBJ2-1, with 10 positions matching TRBD2. Trimming removed 1 base from V and 7 bases from J; junction bases left unmatched: 13. Germline assignment: CDR1 SEHNR and CDR2 FQNEAQ (reference sequence). CDR3 length: 18 amino acids. The DNA for the CDR3 is TGTGCCAGCAGCTTAGTGTGGGAACTAGCGGGGACTACAAATGAGCAGTTCTTC. Its protein is CASSLVWELAGTTNEQFF. Complete variable domain (other parts from reference TRBV7-9 and TRBJ2-1): DTGVSQNPRHKITKRGQNVTFRCDPISEHNRLYWYRQTLGQGPEFLTYFQNEAQLEKSRLLSDRFSAERPKGSFSTLEIQRTEQGDSAMYLCASSLVWELAGTTNEQFFGPGTRLTVL.

This clone was seen only a few times. The chain carries TRBV6-5 and TRBJ1-1; D might be TRBD1 (5 bases). The CDR3 is 14 residues long. V lost 6 bases and J lost 1, with 12 bases in between. In germline, CDR1 is MNHEY, CDR2 SVGAGI. CDR3 residues: CASRGGVRNTEAFF. The CDR3 bases are TGTGCCAGCAGGGGAGGGGTTAGGAACACTGAAGCTTTCTTT.

This chain joins TRBV7-3 and TRBJ1-4; D is uncertain. CDR1 is SGHTA, CDR2 FQGTGA, per germline. V was pared by 4 bases and J by 7 bases, with 13 bases between. The CDR3 is made up of 14 amino acids. DNA for the CDR3: TGTGCCAGCAGCTCCGGGTCCCCGGCTGAAAAACTGTTTTTT. As protein: CASSSGSPAEKLFF. Complete variable domain (other parts from reference TRBV7-3 and TRBJ1-4): GAGVSQTPSNKVTEKGKYVELRCDPISGHTALYWYRQSLGQGPEFLIYFQGTGAADDSGLPNDRFFAVRPEGSVSTLKIQRTERGDSAVYLCASSSGSPAEKLFFGSGTQLSVL.

CDR3 bases: TGTGCCAGCAGTTACTCGGGCGACGTGCTGGTGCAGTACTTC. It translates to CASSYSGDVLVQYF. This chain joins TRBV6-5 and TRBJ2-7, with D uncertain. V lost 0 bases, J lost 9 bases, and 15 bases lay in between. The germline V gene has CDR1 MNHEY and CDR2 SVGAGI. This CDR3 has 14 amino acids.

J is TRBJ2-3 and V is TRBV7-7; 7 bases line up with TRBD1. The germline gives CDR1 SSHAT, CDR2 FNYEAQ (reference sequence). V gave up 5 bases and J gave up 4 bases; unmatched junction bases: 6. The CDR3 is made up of 14 amino acids. CDR3 in DNA: TGTGCCAGCAGCCCAGACAGGGTCTCAGATACGCAGTATTTT. Its translation is CASSPDRVSDTQYF. Supplemented by reference TRBV7-7 and TRBJ2-3, the full variable domain reads GAGVSQSPRYKVTKRGQDVTLRCDPISSHATLYWYQQALGQGPEFLTYFNYEAQPDKSGLPSDRFSAERPEGSISTLTIQRTEQRDSAMYRCASSPDRVSDTQYFGPGTRLTVL.

The genes are TRBV10-1 and TRBJ2-3, with 8 bases identical to TRBD2. The CDR3 contains 16 residues. With 4 bases clipped from V and 10 bases from J, the junction kept 16 bases outside the gene matches. Germline CDR1 WNHNN, CDR2 SYGVQD (reference sequence). This chain's CDR3 is CASSAGAPPPGLAQYF. In DNA, the CDR3 is TGCGCCAGCAGTGCTGGGGCCCCCCCGCCGGGACTAGCGCAGTATTTT.

The chain is built from TRBV2 and TRBJ1-1; the D is unclear. Germline loops: CDR1 SNHLY, CDR2 FYNNEI. The CDR3 length is 12 residues. Trimming took off 5 bases at V and 5 bases at J, with 9 bases between the two ends. The CDR3 spells CASSSGKTEAFF. The CDR3, as DNA: TGTGCCAGCAGTTCGGGGAAAACTGAAGCTTTCTTT.

The chain joins TRBV5-1 to TRBJ2-7; TRBD1 is a possible D gene (6 bases). The germline V gene has CDR1 SGHRS and CDR2 YFSETQ. V gave up 1 base and J gave up 3 bases, with 11 bases separating them. This CDR3 comprises 14 residues. CDR3 bases: TGCGCCAGCAGCTTGACCCGGGACAACTACGAGCAGTACTTC. Protein sequence: CASSLTRDNYEQYF.

The rearrangement uses TRBV5-6 and TRBJ1-2; TRBD1 matches 8 bases. The length of the CDR3 is 15 residues. Germline assignment: CDR1 SGHDT and CDR2 YYEEEE. Trimming took 4 bases from V and 0 from J; bases not matched to a gene: 5. CDR3 sequence: CASSPTGGANYGYTF. CDR3 in DNA: TGTGCCAGCAGCCCAACAGGGGGAGCTAACTATGGCTACACCTTC.

V and J are TRBV7-9 and TRBJ1-1; 8 nucleotides line up with TRBD1. With 5 bases clipped from V and 3 bases from J, the junction kept 5 bases outside the gene matches. The CDR3 loop spans 14 amino acids. Germline V gene data show CDR1 as SEHNR and CDR2 as FQNEAQ (reference sequence). CDR3 residues: CASSITDRDTEAFF. As DNA, the CDR3 is TGTGCCAGCAGCATAACGGACAGGGACACTGAAGCTTTCTTT.

The chain combines TRBV10-3 with TRBJ2-7; the match to TRBD2 covers 7 bases. Germline CDR1 ENHRY, CDR2 SYGVKD. V was pared by 2 bases and J by 6 bases, with 16 bases of the junction left unmatched. CDR3 length equals 17 residues. The CDR3 DNA is TGTGCCATCAGTGAGAGCGCTGGAGAGGCGGGGAGGGGCGAGCAGTACTTC. This sequence encodes CAISESAGEAGRGEQYF.